This TCR beta chain was sequenced for a study of OX40 agonist ivuxolimab in advanced cancers. This CDR3 spans 18 amino acids. The assay was immunoSEQ multiplex PCR, and TCRdb's table has in-frame clones only and misses some. Of about 76,000 clones detected, about 82% appear once; the ten largest clones hold about 0.6%. The rearrangement links TRBV12-1 to TRBJ1-5; the D segment call TRBD1 is taken from the table without a DNA check. TRBV12-1 has pseudogene status. The sequences come from CD4+ or CD8+ T cells sorted from blood, collected in a trial of the OX40 agonist ivuxolimab. This TCR was sampled from an adult with an advanced solid tumor such as melanoma, head and neck, liver or kidney cancer. CDR3 nucleotide sequence: TGTGCCAGCAGCAAGATGTCCGGGACAGGGCTTAGCAATCAGCCCCAGCATTTT. Its protein is CASSKMSGTGLSNQPQHF.